This record covers a single T cell receptor beta chain. This clone's antigen is unknown. Base qualities were left out, and no much larger clone turns up one base away. Receptor amplification or capture employed the immunoSEQ multiplex PCR assay. TCRdb retrieved this table from immuneACCESS and kept in-frame rearrangements only. Not all clones are present; in checked studies, unresolved V genes account for under half, and no reason is known for the remainder. Here the sample has 45,000 to 55,000 clones; approximately 79% occur a single time. Roughly 3.5% of the sample belongs to the ten largest clones. The study evaluated CTLA-4 blockade (ipilimumab) given together with focal radiation therapy in patients who had chemo-refractory metastatic non-small-cell lung cancer. The data were taken from a study of radiotherapy plus CTLA-4 blockade in lung cancer (dated 2018 in TCRdb). Notes on the research overall: Among enrolled patients, approximately 18% had an objective response and roughly 31% reached disease control. The paper's findings and limits, for the study overall: After treatment with radiotherapy and ipilimumab, TCR clones that came from tumors expanded in the peripheral blood. Increased serum interferon-beta after radiation, together with early dynamic changes in blood T cell clones, were reported to be the strongest predictors of response.

V is reduced by 7 bases and J by 2 bases, leaving a spacing of 15 bases between them. From a lookup of the germline V gene, CDR1 and CDR2 are MNHNS and SASEGT. Its CDR3 holds 14 amino acids, cysteine through phenylalanine. Just CDR3 DNA is preserved here, 42 bases in frame from base 1. Sample: peripheral blood, taken from a patient treated with radiotherapy plus ipilimumab. The chain uses TRBV6-1 and TRBJ2-7; TRBD2 is a weak D gene call, 5 bases matching. The receptor comes from a human donor with non-small cell lung cancer who had a partial response to radiotherapy plus ipilimumab. CDR3 protein: CASNRGRVAYEQYF. The DNA is as follows: TGTGCCAGCAACCGAGGGCGGGTGGCCTACGAGCAGTACTTC.